This T cell receptor (beta chain) was captured in a study of blood T cells in healthy people across ages. This clonotype appeared a single time. Antigen unknown. PCR was performed a second time for roughly 6 to 12 cycles using a sample-barcoded 5' primer and a J-beta primer mix. A single record per CDR3 protein comes from TCRdb applying MiXCR to the 5' RACE reads. The table shows hundreds of thousands of distinct CDR3 sequences, with under 55% occurring only once. Whole-study findings and limits: Older age coincided with a roughly linear decline in TCR beta diversity per million T cells.

CDR1 is LGHNA, CDR2 YSLEER, per germline. The CDR3 length is 19 residues. With V trimmed by 1 base and J by 0 bases, 9 bases remained unmatched. Sequenced: blood. This clonotype was sampled from a man of 80 years or more in good health. J is TRBJ2-6 and V is TRBV4-3, with TRBD2 matching over 7 bases. DNA for the CDR3: TGCGCCAGCAGCCAAGGGGCTAGCGGTTCGAGCTCTGGGGCCAACGTCCTGACTTTC. This gives the protein CASSQGASGSSSGANVLTF.